This TCR beta chain stems from a study of T-cell memory formation after mild COVID-19. The study's findings and limits: Specificity for SARS-CoV-2 was not confirmed among the second-wave clones peaking on day 37.

Remarks on this clonotype: Its cognate antigen is unknown.

TCRdb processed the 5' RACE reads anew with MiXCR; each CDR3 protein has one entry. The profile shows 300,000 to 350,000 distinct CDR3 sequences, roughly 15% of them singletons. What was sequenced was PBMCs or a T cell subset sorted from them (not recorded which). This sequence originates from a man between 18 and 29 years old who had mild COVID-19 (a few samples of this study predate the infection). Cell type and time point are not known.

CDR3 sequence: CASSSLGGSTDTQYF. In DNA, the CDR3 is TGTGCCAGCAGCTCACTGGGGGGCTCGACAGATACGCAGTATTTT. V is TRBV7-3 and J is TRBJ2-3, with D perhaps assigned TRBD1 or TRBD2 (6 bases each). CDR3 length equals 15 residues. V lost 4 bases and J 3 bases, leaving 14 bases between the germline ends. Germline V gene lookup returns CDR1 SGHTA and CDR2 FQGTGA. The variable domain in full, with the rest retrieved from reference TRBV7-3 and TRBJ2-3, is GAGVSQTPSNKVTEKGKYVELRCDPISGHTALYWYRQSLGQGPEFLIYFQGTGAADDSGLPNDRFFAVRPEGSVSTLKIQRTERGDSAVYLCASSSLGGSTDTQYFGPGTRLTVL.